This T cell receptor beta chain is from a study of cytomegalovirus exposure and HLA in healthy donors. Study results and caveats: The study listed some 160 cytomegalovirus-associated TCR beta chains. Sequencing probably produced one cluster of sequence variants that were highly shared.

About this clone: Its specificity is unknown.

The CDR3 has 15 amino acids. The V and J ends lost 2 bases and 8 bases, in that order; junction bases with no gene match: 7. The germline gives CDR1 MNHEY, CDR2 SMNVEV (reference sequence). In the PCR, 60 Vbeta and 13 Jbeta primers were used. The method was immunoSEQ multiplex PCR; TCRdb's version includes in-frame clones alone and lacks a portion of them. This sample's table reports about 130,000 clones. The TCR sequence derives from a woman aged 60 to 75 in good health and CMV-seronegative. The sequencing sample was made of PBMCs. This chain connects TRBV27 to TRBJ1-4, with 8 bases that match TRBD1. CDR3 region: CASSLDRGEEEKLFF. Here the CDR3 DNA reads TGTGCCAGCAGTTTAGACAGGGGAGAAGAGGAAAAACTGTTTTTT.